This T cell receptor beta chain was captured by sequencing in a study of metastatic and nonmetastatic thyroid tumors. For the study at large: The comparison covered peripheral blood and tumor or nodule tissue in malignant and benign thyroid patients.

No treatment had been given to any patient before thyroid surgery. How the authors handled the data: The study took CDR3 differences across clinicopathological groups and made a distant-metastasis classifier for papillary thyroid cancer from them. TCRdb re-called clones from the PCR reads using MiXCR. In this record, the V and J calls reflect TCRdb's handling and not the investigators' own analysis. The sample holds tens of thousands of clones, less than 30% seen once. In the case of this clone: Its specificity is unknown.

Regarding the study as a whole: It was reportedly found that TCR beta diversity was significantly higher in malignant thyroid tumors than in benign nodules, a difference seen in both blood and tumor samples.

Sequenced input: blood. This clonotype originated in a male donor with papillary thyroid cancer or a benign thyroid nodule (not recorded which). Some clones in this sample may be carry-over from other donors' samples.

CDR3 protein: CASSEEGRQGPLEQYF. The CDR3 coding sequence is TGTGCCAGCAGTGAAGAGGGGAGACAGGGGCCCCTCGAGCAGTACTTC. The V gene is TRBV25-1, the J gene TRBJ2-7, with 8 bases aligning to TRBD1. The length of the CDR3 is 16 residues. From germline, CDR1 is MGHDK and CDR2 SYGVNS. V gave up 2 bases and J gave up 6 bases; unmatched junction bases: 12.